This TCR beta chain was captured by sequencing in a study of PD-L1 blockade in urothelial cancer. Documented time point: pretreatment peripheral blood. Libraries were prepared by immunoSEQ multiplex PCR; TCRdb keeps only in-frame clonotypes and omits some of them. The data show 35,000 to 45,000 clones, just over 90% seen once. The ends were cut back, 1 base at V and 5 bases at J, with 12 bases in the middle. The CDR3 is 14 residues long. Germline values: CDR1 SEHNR, CDR2 FQNEAQ (reference sequence). The rearrangement links TRBV7-9 to TRBJ2-7; D uncertain. The sequence was obtained from a woman aged 55-70 years with urothelial cancer. The sample in question was PBMCs, obtained around atezolizumab (anti-PD-L1) treatment. This CDR3 is CASSLEVDTHEQYF. In nucleotides, the CDR3 is TGTGCCAGCAGCTTAGAAGTAGATACCCACGAGCAGTACTTC.